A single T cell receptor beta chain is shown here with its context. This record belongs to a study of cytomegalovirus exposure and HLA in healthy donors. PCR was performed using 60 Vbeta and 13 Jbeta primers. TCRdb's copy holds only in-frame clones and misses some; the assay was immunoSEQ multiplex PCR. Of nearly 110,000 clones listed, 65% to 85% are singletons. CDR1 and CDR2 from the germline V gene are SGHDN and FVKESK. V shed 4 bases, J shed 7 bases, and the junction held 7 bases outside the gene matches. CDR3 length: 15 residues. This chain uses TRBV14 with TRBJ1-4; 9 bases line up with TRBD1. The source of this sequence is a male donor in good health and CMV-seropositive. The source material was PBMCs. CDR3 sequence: CASSPLQGALEKLFF. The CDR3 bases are TGTGCCAGCAGCCCACTACAGGGGGCTCTTGAAAAACTGTTTTTT.